This note documents a single T cell receptor (beta chain) sequence. Its target is unknown. The data were taken from a study of regulatory T cells in long-lasting Graves disease. General study points: Sample size was small, which may have lowered accuracy.

As for time point: newly diagnosed GD, antithyroid drugs for less than 3 months. The authors made the TCR library using RNA they extracted from PBMCs. Germline trimming cut 4 bases from V and 4 bases from J; bases unmatched to any gene: 9. The CDR3 contains 15 residues. Germline V gives CDR1 MNHEY, CDR2 SMNVEV (reference sequence). Researchers made TCR beta libraries by using iRepertoire HTBI primers and running Arm-PCR on CDR3 regions. TCRdb re-called the multiplex PCR reads with MiXCR, one entry per CDR3 protein. The sample holds roughly 260,000 distinct CDR3 sequences, about 20% seen once. In addition, the sample was reused for a study of T cells in Graves' hyperthyroidism and ophthalmopathy. From that second work: When the TCR CDR3 underwent first-round RT-PCR, the HTBI primer set was used.

V and J are TRBV27 and TRBJ1-1; TRBD1 matches 7 bases. The source of this sequence is a woman aged 30 to 39 with Graves disease. The input for sequencing was peripheral blood mononuclear cells (PBMCs), taken at new diagnosis, from a patient treated with antithyroid drugs. CDR3: CASSSEGAPLTEAFF. CDR3 DNA sequence: TGTGCCAGCAGTTCCGAGGGGGCGCCGCTCACTGAAGCTTTCTTT.